The next 19 T cell receptor beta chains were all read from a single sample in a study of CD8 T cells in ankylosing spondylitis. TCRdb analysed the 5' RACE reads with MiXCR anew, one entry per CDR3 protein. The data show some 140,000 distinct CDR3 sequences, with about 7% seen just once and 9.5% to 15% held by the top ten. The sequenced sample consisted of blood, either unsorted or a sorted T cell fraction (not recorded which). The receptors derive from a female donor with ankylosing spondylitis or in good health (not recorded which).

This chain uses TRBV7-3 with TRBJ2-1; 7 bases match TRBD2. The CDR3 length is 14 residues. Germline values: CDR1 SGHTA, CDR2 FQGTGA. V shed 2 bases and J 5 bases; nucleotides not matched to a gene: 3. The DNA for the CDR3 is TGTGCCAGCAGCTTAGACGGGAGGAACAATGAGCAGTTCTTC. Translating gives CASSLDGRNNEQFF.

The chain links TRBV7-2 to TRBJ2-1; 8 positions match TRBD2. The germline CDR1 and CDR2 sequences are SGHTA and FQGNSA. The length of the CDR3 is 16 residues. V shed 1 base, J shed 4 bases, and the junction held 6 bases outside the gene matches. The CDR3 is CASSLDGGARYNEQFF. For the CDR3, the DNA is TGTGCCAGCAGCTTAGACGGGGGGGCGCGTTACAATGAGCAGTTCTTC.

The table lists this clonotype with many counts. The CDR3 sequence is CASSLAVSNTEAFF. The CDR3 bases are TGCGCCAGCAGCTTGGCGGTTTCGAACACTGAAGCTTTCTTT. The rearrangement joins TRBV5-1 to TRBJ1-1; D is unresolved. Germline V gene lookup returns CDR1 SGHRS and CDR2 YFSETQ. The CDR3 runs to 14 residues. Trimming removed 0 bases from V and 1 base from J, with 7 bases in between.

This clonotype was detected many times. The junction shows a germline mismatch at one end, possibly a read error. The DNA of the CDR3 is TGTGTCAGCAGCCAAAGGTTTGCGGGCGCGGAGGGCAATCAGCCCCAGCATTTT. Amino acids: CVSSQRFAGAEGNQPQHF. This chain uses TRBV4-2 with TRBJ1-5, with D uncertain. The CDR3 is made up of 18 amino acids. Germline V gene sequence: CDR1 LGHNA, CDR2 YNFKEQ.

This clonotype was picked up a small number of times. The V call is TRBV7-6, the J call TRBJ1-1, with TRBD1 matching over 7 bases. The CDR3 sequence is 14 residues long. Looked up from germline, CDR1 is SGHVS and CDR2 is FNYEAQ. Germline trimming cut 0 bases from V and 3 bases from J; bases unmatched to any gene: 1. CDR3 sequence: CASSLAQGDTEAFF. The CDR3 DNA is TGTGCCAGCAGCTTAGCCCAGGGGGACACTGAAGCTTTCTTT.

In its sample, this clonotype was seen many times. V gene TRBV19 combines with J gene TRBJ1-5; D gene uncertain. Germline V gene sequence: CDR1 LNHDA, CDR2 SQIVND (reference sequence). The germline V and J ends were trimmed by 5 bases and 4 bases, with 9 bases remaining between them. This CDR3 is built from 13 residues. As DNA, the CDR3 is TGTGCCAGTAGTGGCCGGTGGAATCAGCCCCAGCATTTT. As protein: CASSGRWNQPQHF.

There are many counts of this clonotype. The chain carries TRBV19 and TRBJ1-5; 8 bases are a match to TRBD1. CDR1 and CDR2 from the germline V gene are LNHDA and SQIVND (reference sequence). This CDR3 has 16 residues. J lost 5 bases, V lost 5 bases, and 11 bases had no gene match. The CDR3 nucleotides are TGTGCCAGTAGTCTTCCCCCGGACAGGGCCGATCAGCCCCAGCATTTT. Translated, it gives CASSLPPDRADQPQHF.

Many counts were recorded for this clonotype. The V and J genes are TRBV6-4 and TRBJ2-3; D may be TRBD1 or TRBD2 (6 bases each). Germline V gene lookup returns CDR1 MRHNA and CDR2 SNTAGT. The V gene lost 2 bases and the J gene lost 4 bases, with 22 bases spanning the gap. CDR3 size: 18 residues. CDR3 in amino acids: CASSDTYGQPGGPDTQYF. CDR3 nucleotides: TGTGCCAGCAGTGACACATATGGACAGCCCGGGGGCCCAGATACGCAGTATTTT.

This clonotype showed up just a few times. This chain links TRBV5-1 with TRBJ2-7; weak D call: TRBD1 (5 bases). Trimming took off 0 bases at V and 5 bases at J, with 15 bases between the two ends. Germline CDR1 SGHRS, CDR2 YFSETQ. The CDR3 loop spans 15 amino acids. The CDR3 DNA sequence: TGCGCCAGCAGCTTGGCCGGACAACCTATAGACGAGCAGTACTTC. This translates into CASSLAGQPIDEQYF.

This clonotype was picked up many times. This sequence joins TRBV27 and TRBJ1-6; no clear D. CDR1 and CDR2 from the germline V gene are MNHEY and SMNVEV (reference sequence). The CDR3 runs to 17 residues. The V and J ends lost 2 bases and 0 bases respectively, with 11 bases between them. The CDR3 is CASSLVQSSSYNSPLHF. In DNA, the CDR3 is TGTGCCAGCAGTTTAGTGCAGTCGAGCTCCTATAATTCACCCCTCCACTTT.

There are many counts of this clonotype. The chain uses TRBV7-2 and TRBJ1-4; TRBD1 matches at 12 bases. This CDR3 contains 19 residues. The germline gives CDR1 SGHTA, CDR2 FQGNSA. Losses at the gene ends were 0 bases for V and 0 bases for J; bases not matched to a gene: 5. The CDR3: CASSLAGTGGPTTNEKLFF. The CDR3 coding sequence is TGTGCCAGCAGCTTAGCTGGGACAGGGGGCCCCACAACTAATGAAAAACTGTTTTTT. The full variable domain, completed using reference TRBV7-2 and TRBJ1-4, is GAGVSQSPSNKVTEKGKDVELRCDPISGHTALYWYRQSLGQGLEFLIYFQGNSAPDKSGLPSDRFSAERTGGSVSTLTIQRTQQEDSAVYLCASSLAGTGGPTTNEKLFFGSGTQLSVL.

In its sample, this clonotype was seen many times. This sequence joins TRBV7-8 and TRBJ2-2; the match to TRBD1 covers 7 bases. CDR1 is SGHVS and CDR2 is FQNEAQ in the germline V gene. V lost 2 bases to trimming and J lost 7 bases; unmatched junction nucleotides: 10. This CDR3 is built from 16 residues. The CDR3 coding sequence is TGTGCCAGCAGCTTACGCCGGGACAGAAATAACGGGGAGCTGTTTTTT. Its translation: CASSLRRDRNNGELFF. Based on the CDR3 plus reference TRBV7-8 and TRBJ2-2, the full variable domain is GAGVSQSPRYKVAKRGQDVALRCDPISGHVSLFWYQQALGQGPEFLTYFQNEAQLDKSGLPSDRFFAERPEGSVSTLKIQRTQQEDSAVYLCASSLRRDRNNGELFFGEGSRLTVL.

The chain has TRBV7-2 and TRBJ2-7; 12 nucleotides align to TRBD2. The germline gives CDR1 SGHTA, CDR2 FQGNSA. The CDR3 extends over 17 amino acids. Unmatched junction bases numbered 7, after V lost 2 bases and J lost 2 bases. This CDR3 is CASSLISLAGGPYEQYF. In nucleotides, the CDR3 is TGTGCCAGCAGCTTAATTTCCCTAGCGGGGGGGCCCTACGAGCAGTACTTC. The entire variable domain, with the rest obtained from reference TRBV7-2 and TRBJ2-7, is as follows: GAGVSQSPSNKVTEKGKDVELRCDPISGHTALYWYRQSLGQGLEFLIYFQGNSAPDKSGLPSDRFSAERTGGSVSTLTIQRTQQEDSAVYLCASSLISLAGGPYEQYFGPGTRLTVT.

This clonotype was seen many times. The V call is TRBV4-1, the J call TRBJ2-1, with D possibly matching TRBD1 (5 bases). Germline V lookup: CDR1 MGHRA, CDR2 YSYEKL. CDR3 length: 16 amino acids. V was shortened by 3 bases and J by 1 base, with 13 bases between the two germline ends. Here the CDR3 reads CASSQPGLGSYNEQFF. In DNA form, the CDR3 reads TGCGCCAGCAGCCAGCCAGGGCTTGGGTCCTACAATGAGCAGTTCTTC.

This clonotype occurred many times. V is TRBV6-1 and J is TRBJ2-7, with 7 bases lining up with TRBD1. Germline loops: CDR1 MNHNS, CDR2 SASEGT. The CDR3 is 14 residues long. V was clipped by 6 bases and J by 0 bases; unmatched bases: 5. The CDR3 here is CASRADRASYEQYF. DNA for the CDR3: TGTGCCAGCAGGGCCGACAGGGCCTCCTACGAGCAGTACTTC.

The genes are TRBV7-2 and TRBJ2-1; D may be TRBD1 (6 bases). Between the trimmed V and J ends, which lost 5 bases and 8 bases, there was a span of 19 bases. The germline V gene encodes CDR1 SGHTA and CDR2 FQGNSA. CDR3 length equals 15 residues. The CDR3 coding sequence is TGTGCCAGCAGCCGGTCCTTACAGGGAGTCGATGAGCAGTTCTTC. It yields the protein CASSRSLQGVDEQFF.

This clonotype showed up many times. The chain recombines TRBV4-1 with TRBJ2-1; 11 nucleotides match TRBD2. V was clipped by 2 bases and J by 3 bases; unmatched bases: 3. This CDR3 contains 16 residues. Germline CDR1 MGHRA, CDR2 YSYEKL. This chain's CDR3 is CASSQTTSGDYNEQFF. Written as DNA, the CDR3 is TGCGCCAGCAGCCAAACGACTAGCGGGGACTACAATGAGCAGTTCTTC.

This clonotype was seen repeatedly, ten times or more. J is TRBJ1-5 and V is TRBV7-2; D possibly corresponds to TRBD1 (5 bases). Trimming left V 0 bases short and J 4 bases short, with 10 bases between. The length of the CDR3 is 15 residues. Per germline, CDR1 SGHTA and CDR2 FQGNSA. The CDR3 loop is CASSLAGVQNQPQHF. In nucleotides, the CDR3 is TGTGCCAGCAGCTTAGCGGGGGTACAGAATCAGCCCCAGCATTTT.

Ten or more counts support this clonotype. The chain couples TRBV5-1 to TRBJ2-1; 11 bases fit TRBD2. V gave up 4 bases and J gave up 5 bases; unmatched junction bases: 8. Germline V gene lookup returns CDR1 SGHRS and CDR2 YFSETQ. This CDR3 is built from 16 residues. The CDR3 region is CASSPQTSGVDNEQFF. Here the CDR3 DNA reads TGCGCCAGCAGCCCACAGACTAGCGGGGTCGACAATGAGCAGTTCTTC.